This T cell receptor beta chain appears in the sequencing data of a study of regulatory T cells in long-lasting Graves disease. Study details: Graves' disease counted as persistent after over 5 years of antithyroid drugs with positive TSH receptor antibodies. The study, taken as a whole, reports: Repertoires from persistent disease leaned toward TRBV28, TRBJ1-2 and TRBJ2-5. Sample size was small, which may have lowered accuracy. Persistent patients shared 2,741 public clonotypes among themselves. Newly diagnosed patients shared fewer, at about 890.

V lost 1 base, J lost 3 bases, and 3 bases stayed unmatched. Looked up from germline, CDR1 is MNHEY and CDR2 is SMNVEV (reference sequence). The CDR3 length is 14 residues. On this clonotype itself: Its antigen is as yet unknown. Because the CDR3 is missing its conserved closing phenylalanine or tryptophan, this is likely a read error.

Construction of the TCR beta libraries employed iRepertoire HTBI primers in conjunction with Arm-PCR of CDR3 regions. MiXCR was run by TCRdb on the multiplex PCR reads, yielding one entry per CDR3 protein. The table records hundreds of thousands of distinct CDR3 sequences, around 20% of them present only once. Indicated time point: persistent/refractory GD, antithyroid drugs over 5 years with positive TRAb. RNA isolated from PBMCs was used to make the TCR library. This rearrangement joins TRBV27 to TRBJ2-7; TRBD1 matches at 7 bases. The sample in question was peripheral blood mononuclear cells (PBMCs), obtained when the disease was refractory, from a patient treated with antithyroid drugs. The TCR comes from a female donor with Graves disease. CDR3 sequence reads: CASSLLGTDYEQYL. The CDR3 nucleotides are TGTGCCAGCAGTTTATTAGGGACAGACTACGAGCAGTACCTC.